This T cell receptor beta chain is drawn from a study of regulatory T cells in long-lasting Graves disease. Time point indicated: newly diagnosed GD, antithyroid drugs for less than 3 months. RNA from PBMCs was the source of the TCR library. Study-wide results and caveats: With some 2,800 shared public clonotypes, persistent patients exceeded new patients, who shared more than 750.

CDR1 and CDR2 (germline): LNHNV, YYDKDF (reference sequence). CDR3 length: 15 amino acids. Trimming removed 6 bases from V and 4 bases from J; junction bases left unmatched: 4. About this clonotype: Its antigen is still unknown.

Library construction for TCR beta used iRepertoire HTBI primers and Arm-PCR of CDR3 regions. TCRdb re-derived calls from the multiplex PCR reads in MiXCR, one entry per CDR3 protein. The sample contains roughly 350,000 distinct CDR3 sequences, roughly a sixth of which appear only once. In addition, the sample was reused for a study of T cells in Graves' hyperthyroidism and ophthalmopathy. That source notes: Researchers ran a first-round RT-PCR on the TCR CDR3 using the HTBI primer set.

The chain has TRBV15 and TRBJ2-5, with 14 bases lining up with TRBD2. The sample in question was peripheral blood mononuclear cells (PBMCs), obtained at new diagnosis, from a patient treated with antithyroid drugs. The sequence was collected from a man between 40 and 49 years old with Graves disease. The CDR3 DNA sequence: TGTGCCACCAGGACTAGCGGGGGGGCACGAGAGACCCAGTACTTC. Encoded protein: CATRTSGGARETQYF. Filled out from reference TRBV15 and TRBJ2-5, the complete variable domain reads DAMVIQNPRYQVTQFGKPVTLSCSQTLNHNVMYWYQQKSSQAPKLLFHYYDKDFNNEADTPDNFQSRRPNTSFCFLDIRSPGLGDTAMYLCATRTSGGARETQYFGPGTRLLVL.